This T cell receptor (beta chain) was found in a study of blood T cells in healthy people across ages. Across the whole study: Template switching recovered approximately one barcoded beta molecule for every two T cells.

Study-level findings and limits: A greater number of naive CD4+ cells and higher diversity distinguished long-lived donors from aged donors.

The CDR3 covers 13 residues. Germline lookup yields CDR1 SGHVS and CDR2 FNYEAQ. Trimming shortened V by 5 bases and J by 8 bases, and 15 bases separated the two germline ends. Note on this clonotype: Its antigen is currently unknown.

Together with a sample-barcoded 5' primer, a J-beta primer mix was included in a second PCR lasting roughly 7 to 11 cycles. Using its own MiXCR run on the 5' RACE reads, TCRdb lists one record per CDR3 protein. The sample has around 1,800,000 distinct CDR3 sequences, around 42% seen once. The sequenced sample was blood. This sequence was found in a human donor in good health. The rearrangement uses TRBV7-6 and TRBJ1-1; tentatively, D is TRBD1 (5 bases). In nucleotides, the CDR3 is TGTGCCAGCAGCGAGTATAGGGGACTCGAAGCTTTCTTT. This gives the protein CASSEYRGLEAFF.